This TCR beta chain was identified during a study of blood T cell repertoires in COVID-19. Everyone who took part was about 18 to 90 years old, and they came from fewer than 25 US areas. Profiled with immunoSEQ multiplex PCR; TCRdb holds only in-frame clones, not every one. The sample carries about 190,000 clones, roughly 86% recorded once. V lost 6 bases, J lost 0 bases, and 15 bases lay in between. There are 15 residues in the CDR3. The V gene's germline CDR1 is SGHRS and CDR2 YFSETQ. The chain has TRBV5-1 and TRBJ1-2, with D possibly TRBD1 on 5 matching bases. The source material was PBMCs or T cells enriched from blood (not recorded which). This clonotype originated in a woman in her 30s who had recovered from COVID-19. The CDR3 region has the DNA TGCGCCAGCACCTACTCGGGGGTAACTAACTATGGCTACACCTTC. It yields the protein CASTYSGVTNYGYTF.